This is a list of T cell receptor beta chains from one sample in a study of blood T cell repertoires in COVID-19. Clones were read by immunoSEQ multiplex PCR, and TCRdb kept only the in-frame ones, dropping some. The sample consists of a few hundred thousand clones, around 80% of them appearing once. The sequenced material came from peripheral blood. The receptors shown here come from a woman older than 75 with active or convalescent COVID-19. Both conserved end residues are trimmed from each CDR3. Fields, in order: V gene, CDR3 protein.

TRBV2,ASDGSGEGHEQF
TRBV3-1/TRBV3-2,ASSQALSGTGAYEQY
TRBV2,ASSQTSGGLGTQY
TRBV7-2,ASSDPSGGARTQY
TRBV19,ASSIYRGDQPQH
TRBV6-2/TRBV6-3,ASSRGVFVTQY
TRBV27,ASSPTRGGGSGYT
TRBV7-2,ASSLYMNTEAF
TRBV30,AWSKGRGGDEQY
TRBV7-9,ASSFTGGSGELF
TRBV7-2,ASSPNRAAGNTIY
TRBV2,ASSVNSLNTEAF
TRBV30,AWGNRGPNVLT
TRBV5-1,ASSPRTSASTGELF
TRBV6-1,ASSDGGLGLSGNTIY
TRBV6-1,ASSAKTGVSTDTQY
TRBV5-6,ASSPGQGVDT
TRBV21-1,ASSKREGRTFGTDTQY
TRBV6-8,ASSPTHDGDTQY
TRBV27,ASSLVGQGTGELF
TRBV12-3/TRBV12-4,ASSLQGYGYT
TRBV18,ASSTQTGTYEQY
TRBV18,ASSPDRTNSPLH
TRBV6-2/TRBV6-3,ASSLWTSGSSYEQY
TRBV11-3,ASSLEGGGTSGSKSNTQY
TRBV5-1,ASSSGIGQGGYYEQY
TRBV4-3,ASSQEFRGASNSPLH
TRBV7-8,ASSLMNANQETQY